What follows are 27 T cell receptor beta chains derived from one specimen sequenced in a study of response to subunit inactivated influenza vaccine. In TCRdb, the RT-PCR reads were re-called with MiXCR into one record per CDR3 protein. Among fewer than 350,000 distinct CDR3 sequences listed, about a fifth were seen once. Material: PBMCs from blood, obtained less than 22 months after vaccination. These receptors came from a man aged 45-69 years who received an inactivated influenza vaccine.

The table lists this clonotype with a few counts. V is TRBV18 and J is TRBJ2-5; no firm D call. This CDR3 is 14 amino acids long. V was trimmed by 2 bases and J by 1 base, leaving 8 bases between them. The germline V gene has CDR1 KGHSH and CDR2 LQKENI. CDR3 residues: CASSPFGGQETQYF. In nucleotides, the CDR3 is TGTGCCAGCTCACCATTTGGCGGCCAAGAGACCCAGTACTTC.

This clonotype was seen a handful of times. The gene calls are TRBV5-1 and TRBJ2-5; D is uncertain. Germline V gene lookup returns CDR1 SGHRS and CDR2 YFSETQ. The CDR3 is 13 amino acids. V lost 1 base and J 0 bases, leaving 4 bases between the germline ends. This CDR3 is CASSLLYQETQYF. For the CDR3, the DNA is TGCGCCAGCAGCTTGTTGTACCAAGAGACCCAGTACTTC.

This clonotype was counted at least ten times. This chain links TRBV4-1 with TRBJ1-1; TRBD1 might be the D (5 bases). The CDR3 is made up of 16 amino acids. Trimming took off 4 bases at V and 1 base at J, with 16 bases between the two ends. Germline assignment: CDR1 MGHRA and CDR2 YSYEKL. CDR3: CASSRNFGTRNTEAFF. The CDR3 coding sequence is TGCGCCAGCAGCCGCAACTTCGGGACTAGGAACACTGAAGCTTTCTTT.

The rearrangement uses TRBV10-1 and TRBJ2-1; TRBD2 matches at 8 bases. The CDR3 is 14 amino acids. The V gene's germline CDR1 is WNHNN and CDR2 SYGVQD (reference sequence). V dropped 3 bases and J dropped 3; count of bases not matched to a gene: 1. The CDR3 sequence: CASSDSGDYNEQFF. For the CDR3, the DNA is TGCGCCAGCAGTGATAGCGGGGACTACAATGAGCAGTTCTTC.

The J gene is TRBJ2-7, the V gene TRBV4-2; D not certain. Looked up from germline, CDR1 is LGHNA and CDR2 is YNFKEQ. The CDR3 is 16 amino acids. Trimming stripped 0 bases from V and 0 bases from J, with 12 bases between. CDR3 DNA sequence: TGTGCCAGCAGCCAAGAAAGCAGGCACTTCTCCTACGAGCAGTACTTC. This encodes CASSQESRHFSYEQYF.

The J gene is TRBJ2-7, the V gene TRBV2; a possible D gene is TRBD1 (5 bases). Germline CDR1 SNHLY, CDR2 FYNNEI. V was clipped by 6 bases and J by 6 bases, with 9 bases between them. This CDR3 contains 11 residues. CDR3 sequence (DNA): TGTGCCAGCAGCAAGGGGTCCGAGCAGTACTTC. Amino acid sequence: CASSKGSEQYF.

The chain is built from TRBV27 and TRBJ1-6; the D is unclear. The germline V and J ends were trimmed by 0 bases and 11 bases, with 8 bases remaining between them. CDR1 and CDR2 from the germline V gene are MNHEY and SMNVEV (reference sequence). The CDR3 covers 13 residues. The CDR3 here is CASSLSQWTPLHF. In DNA form, the CDR3 reads TGTGCCAGCAGTTTATCGCAGTGGACACCCCTCCACTTT.

V and J are TRBV10-3 and TRBJ1-2; D not certain. Looked up from germline, CDR1 is ENHRY and CDR2 is SYGVKD. V lost 2 bases and J 8 bases, leaving 6 bases between the germline ends. The CDR3 loop spans 11 amino acids. CDR3 in DNA: TGTGCCATCAGTGAGAACGCGGGCTACACCTTC. This codes for CAISENAGYTF.

This clonotype has a handful of counts. V and J are TRBV10-2 and TRBJ2-2; D is ambiguous. CDR3 length equals 14 residues. Germline V gene lookup returns CDR1 WSHSY and CDR2 SAAADI. Trimming stripped 6 bases from V and 0 bases from J, with 8 bases between. The CDR3 bases are TGCGCCAGCAGGATAGGGTCGAACACCGGGGAGCTGTTTTTT. It specifies CASRIGSNTGELFF.

The CDR3 DNA is TGCGCCAGCAGCCAAGAGCGTACAGTTTACACTGAAGCTTTCTTT. It codes for CASSQERTVYTEAFF. J is TRBJ1-1 and V is TRBV4-1; D remains ambiguous. The CDR3 runs to 15 residues. The ends were cut back, 0 bases at V and 3 bases at J, with 11 bases in the middle. Germline values: CDR1 MGHRA, CDR2 YSYEKL.

This rearrangement joins TRBV30 to TRBJ1-1, with 8 nucleotides matching TRBD1. The CDR3 runs to 14 residues. The germline V gene has CDR1 GTSNPN and CDR2 SVGIG (reference sequence). J gave up 0 bases and V 0 bases, and 0 bases lay outside the gene matches. CDR3 sequence: CAWSVDRVNTEAFF. CDR3 in DNA: TGTGCCTGGAGTGTGGACAGGGTGAACACTGAAGCTTTCTTT.

The chain has TRBV7-3 and TRBJ2-5; tentative D call: TRBD2 (5 bases). Germline CDR1 is SGHTA and CDR2 is FQGTGA. The CDR3 has 14 amino acids. V lost 5 bases to trimming and J lost 5 bases, with 15 bases between them. The CDR3 DNA reads TGTGCCAGCAGCCCAAACGGGGTTCCGGAGACCCAGTACTTC. Translating it yields CASSPNGVPETQYF.

This clonotype was observed at least ten times. The chain combines TRBV29-1 with TRBJ1-1, with 8 bases identical to TRBD1. After removal of 7 bases from V and 0 bases from J, the junction contained 10 bases not matched to a gene. Germline V gene lookup returns CDR1 SQVTM and CDR2 ANQGSEA. The length of the CDR3 is 15 residues. DNA for the CDR3: TGCAGCGCCGGGCCGGGACAGGCCATGAACACTGAAGCTTTCTTT. Amino acids: CSAGPGQAMNTEAFF.

This clonotype was seen more than once but under ten times. This rearrangement joins TRBV10-3 to TRBJ2-1; TRBD1 aligns across 11 bases. CDR1 and CDR2 (germline): ENHRY, SYGVKD. V lost 7 bases, J lost 7 bases, and 3 bases stayed unmatched. The CDR3 loop spans 13 amino acids. The CDR3 DNA sequence: TGTGCCATCACCGGGACAGGGGGTAATGAGCAGTTCTTC. Translation gives CAITGTGGNEQFF.

This clonotype was seen once. The V and J genes are TRBV9 and TRBJ2-5; the D gene is possibly TRBD1 (6 bases). This CDR3 contains 16 residues. The V and J ends lost 0 bases and 4 bases respectively, with 16 bases between them. CDR1 and CDR2 from the germline V gene are SGDLS and YYNGEE. The CDR3 region is CASSVEANRVGETQYF. The CDR3 coding sequence is TGTGCCAGCAGCGTAGAAGCTAACAGGGTGGGAGAGACCCAGTACTTC.

This clonotype appeared a few times. The rearrangement links TRBV12-3 or TRBV12-4 to TRBJ1-1; no reliable D call. The CDR3 consists of 12 residues. Between the trimmed V and J ends, which lost 5 bases and 6 bases, there was a span of 10 bases. The CDR3 DNA reads TGTGCCAGCAGTCTGAACTTCGCTGAAGCTTTCTTT. Protein product: CASSLNFAEAFF.

The sample holds a few counts of this clonotype. The CDR3 spells CSVEDLEGHYGYTF. As DNA, the CDR3 is TGCAGCGTTGAAGATCTGGAAGGGCACTATGGCTACACCTTC. The V and J genes are TRBV29-1 and TRBJ1-2; D is undetermined. Germline CDR1 is SQVTM and CDR2 is ANQGSEA. Trimming stripped 0 bases from V and 3 bases from J, with 11 bases between. The CDR3 length is 14 residues.

A word on this clonotype: It is likely a read error, because the conserved phenylalanine at the end of the CDR3 is missing. The chain joins TRBV4-3 to TRBJ2-7; D may match TRBD1 or TRBD2 (5 bases each). The germline V gene has CDR1 LGHNA and CDR2 YSLEER. V lost 0 bases, J lost 6 bases, and 9 bases lay in between. The CDR3 length is 13 residues. The CDR3 is CASSQEEGFEQYY. As DNA, the CDR3 is TGCGCCAGCAGCCAAGAAGAGGGGTTCGAGCAGTACTAC.

The rearrangement joins TRBV15 to TRBJ1-2; D perhaps matches TRBD1 (5 bases). The CDR3 loop spans 12 amino acids. Germline V gene data show CDR1 as LNHNV and CDR2 as YYDKDF (reference sequence). Between the trimmed V and J ends, which lost 5 bases and 8 bases, there was a span of 12 bases. CDR3 in DNA: TGTGCCACCAGCTACGGGACCTCCGGCTACACCTTC. Translating it yields CATSYGTSGYTF.

This clonotype has only a few counts. The rearrangement joins TRBV20-1 to TRBJ2-1; D gene ambiguous. V was cut by 0 bases and J by 2 bases, with 11 bases left in between. The CDR3 runs 15 residues. The V gene's germline CDR1 is DFQATT and CDR2 SNEGSKA (reference sequence). CDR3: CSARDSGLPYNEQFF. CDR3 nucleotide sequence: TGCAGTGCTAGAGATTCGGGTCTCCCCTACAATGAGCAGTTCTTC.

This clonotype came up a few times. This chain links TRBV3-1 with TRBJ1-6, with unresolved D. The CDR3 is 14 amino acids. The germline gives CDR1 LGHDT, CDR2 YNNKEL (reference sequence). The ends were cut back, 2 bases at V and 10 bases at J, with 12 bases in the middle. The CDR3 sequence is CASSQQAIGSPLHF. The CDR3 DNA is TGTGCCAGCAGCCAACAGGCAATAGGGTCACCCCTCCACTTT.

The chain is built from TRBV29-1 and TRBJ2-5; D call uncertain. V lost 6 bases and J lost 0, with 8 bases in between. Germline CDR1 and CDR2: SQVTM and ANQGSEA. CDR3 length: 12 amino acids. The CDR3 region is CSVEANQETQYF. The CDR3 DNA is TGCAGCGTAGAGGCAAACCAAGAGACCCAGTACTTC. Full variable domain (remainder filled in from reference TRBV29-1 and TRBJ2-5): SAVISQKPSRDICQRGTSLTIQCQVDSQVTMMFWYRQQPGQSLTLIATANQGSEATYESGFVIDKFPISRPNLTFSTLTVSNMSPEDSSIYLCSVEANQETQYFGPGTRLLVL.

This clonotype was seen more than once but under ten times. The chain joins TRBV27 to TRBJ2-2, with D maybe TRBD1 (5 bases). The germline V gene has CDR1 MNHEY and CDR2 SMNVEV (reference sequence). The CDR3 loop spans 14 amino acids. V was pared by 4 bases and J by 2 bases, with 8 bases between. The CDR3 DNA reads TGTGCCAGCAGTTACGACAGAAACACCGGGGAGCTGTTTTTT. Translating gives CASSYDRNTGELFF.

V usage is TRBV12-3 or TRBV12-4 and J usage is TRBJ1-2, with D maybe TRBD1 (6 bases). The CDR3 length is 12 residues. V lost 4 bases to trimming and J lost 7 bases, with 10 bases between them. CDR3: CASSWNRAGYTF. In DNA, the CDR3 is TGTGCCAGCAGTTGGAACAGGGCTGGCTACACCTTC.

The chain has TRBV11-3 and TRBJ2-2, with 11 nucleotides matching TRBD1. The CDR3 is 17 amino acids. Germline V gene sequence: CDR1 SGHNT, CDR2 YENEEA. V trimming: 6 bases; J trimming: 0 bases; junction bases outside the gene matches: 6. Here the CDR3 reads CASRPGQGASNTGELFF. The DNA of the CDR3 is TGTGCCAGCAGACCAGGACAGGGGGCCTCGAACACCGGGGAGCTGTTTTTT.

Ten or more counts support this clonotype. The V call is TRBV24-1, the J call TRBJ1-2; D may be TRBD1 (5 bases). The germline CDR1 and CDR2 sequences are KGHDR and SFDVKD. The CDR3 covers 15 residues. Trimming left V 9 bases short and J 0 bases short, with 16 bases between. CDR3 protein: CATRPGGTANYGYTF. The CDR3 DNA reads as TGTGCCACCCGTCCGGGAGGGACGGCTAACTATGGCTACACCTTC.

Points on this clonotype: A much larger clone differs by one base, so this may be a read error. The rearrangement links TRBV6-6 to TRBJ1-1, with no clear D. The CDR3 has 13 residues. Germline CDR1 MNHNY, CDR2 SVGAGI (reference sequence). Here the CDR3 DNA reads TGTGCCAGCAGCCTTGGGCCCAGCACTGAAGTTTTCTTT. Amino acids: CASSLGPSTEVFF.